The 14 T cell receptor beta chains given below trace back to one sample, sequenced in a study of T cells in localized non-small cell lung cancer (TCRdb year 2020). Receptors were amplified or captured by the immunoSEQ multiplex PCR assay. Not all clones reach the TCRdb copy of this immuneACCESS table, which keeps in-frame sequences only. Checked studies attribute under half of the gap to unresolved V genes and leave the rest unexplained. The sample data list some 90,000 clones, and 87% of these were observed just once. The top ten clonotypes cover 15% of the sample. Source: peripheral blood, taken before any cancer treatment. Every receptor here comes from a man aged 40 to 69 with stage I squamous cell lung carcinoma.

The CDR3 sequence: CASSRSGQGSSYNSPLHF. The CDR3 DNA follows: TGTGCCAGCTCACGCTCCGGACAGGGAAGCTCCTATAATTCACCCCTCCACTTT. The rearrangement links TRBV18 to TRBJ1-6, with 8 bases aligning to TRBD1. The germline V gene has CDR1 KGHSH and CDR2 LQKENI. V was pared by 4 bases and J by 0 bases, with 8 bases of the junction left unmatched. The CDR3 contains 18 residues.

V gene TRBV18 combines with J gene TRBJ1-5; TRBD1 aligns across 9 bases. V was pared by 1 base and J by 5 bases, with 0 bases of the junction left unmatched. Germline V gene sequence: CDR1 KGHSH, CDR2 LQKENI. The CDR3 totals 14 residues. CDR3 nucleotides: TGTGCCAGCTCACCACGGGACAGGGATCAGCCCCAGCATTTT. It translates to CASSPRDRDQPQHF.

The chain has TRBV5-4 and TRBJ1-2, with 8 bases that match TRBD1. The CDR3 runs 17 residues. Trimming cost V 3 bases and J 0 bases; bases outside gene matches: 10. Germline V gene lookup returns CDR1 SGHNT and CDR2 YYREEE (reference sequence). CDR3 coding DNA: TGTGCCAGCAGCTCCTCCGGGACAGGACATTCTAACTATGGCTACACCTTC. This translates into CASSSSGTGHSNYGYTF.

The CDR3 region has the DNA TGCGCCAGCAGCTTGGGCTCAAGCGGGATGAATTCACCCCTCCACTTT. It specifies CASSLGSSGMNSPLHF. This rearrangement joins TRBV5-1 to TRBJ1-6, with D unresolved. The V and J ends lost 0 bases and 7 bases respectively, with 14 bases between them. The CDR3 is 16 amino acids. Germline V gene lookup returns CDR1 SGHRS and CDR2 YFSETQ.

The J gene is TRBJ1-3, the V gene TRBV6-6; no clear D gene. CDR1 is MNHNY, CDR2 SVGAGI, per germline (reference sequence). Trimming left V 6 bases short and J 0 bases short, with 9 bases between. The CDR3 runs to 14 residues. The CDR3 reads CASSPIYSGNTIYF. In nucleotides, the CDR3 is TGTGCCAGCAGCCCTATATACTCTGGAAACACCATATATTTT.

This chain joins TRBV5-6 and TRBJ2-7; 10 bases align to TRBD1. The CDR3 is 14 amino acids. From germline, CDR1 is SGHDT and CDR2 YYEEEE. The V segment lost 6 bases and the J segment 6 bases; nucleotides outside the gene matches: 9. This CDR3 reads CASNRQGAPSEQYF. DNA of the CDR3: TGTGCCAGCAATAGACAGGGGGCGCCCTCCGAGCAGTACTTC.

The rearrangement links TRBV6-1 to TRBJ2-7; 10 bases align to TRBD1. Germline V gene data show CDR1 as MNHNS and CDR2 as SASEGT. J lost 3 bases, V lost 7 bases, and 6 bases had no gene match. This CDR3 is built from 14 residues. CDR3 loop: CASTSRDRGYEQYF. The CDR3 DNA sequence: TGTGCCAGCACGAGCCGGGACAGGGGCTACGAGCAGTACTTC.

The chain has TRBV28 and TRBJ1-3; the match to TRBD1 covers 7 bases. From germline, CDR1 is MDHEN and CDR2 SYDVKM. The CDR3 is 14 amino acids. Trimming removed 4 bases from V and 0 bases from J; junction bases left unmatched: 0. The CDR3 coding sequence is TGTGCCAGCAGTTCAGGGGGCTCTGGAAACACCATATATTTT. As protein: CASSSGGSGNTIYF.

This clone was counted only a few times. The V gene is TRBV5-6, the J gene TRBJ2-1; weak D call: TRBD1 (5 bases). V lost 0 bases to trimming and J lost 6 bases, with 13 bases between them. The CDR3 covers 15 residues. CDR1 is SGHDT, CDR2 YYEEEE, per germline. The CDR3 is CASSLGSQGGNEQFF. The CDR3 region has the DNA TGTGCCAGCAGCTTGGGATCCCAGGGTGGCAATGAGCAGTTCTTC.

V gene TRBV5-6 combines with J gene TRBJ2-3, with D perhaps TRBD2 (5 bases). Germline V lookup: CDR1 SGHDT, CDR2 YYEEEE. V gave up 6 bases and J gave up 4 bases, with 15 bases separating them. This CDR3 region has 14 residues. In nucleotides, the CDR3 is TGTGCCAGCACCGGACCCCAGGAGGCAGATACGCAGTATTTT. Residues: CASTGPQEADTQYF. Drawing the rest from reference TRBV5-6 and TRBJ2-3, the complete variable domain is DAGVTQSPTHLIKTRGQQVTLRCSPKSGHDTVSWYQQALGQGPQFIFQYYEEEERQRGNFPDRFSGHQFPNYSSELNVNALLLGDSALYLCASTGPQEADTQYFGPGTRLTVL.

The chain links TRBV10-3 to TRBJ2-5; weak D call: TRBD1 (5 bases). Germline values: CDR1 ENHRY, CDR2 SYGVKD. The V and J ends lost 0 bases and 5 bases respectively, with 13 bases between them. The CDR3 is made up of 15 amino acids. CDR3 nucleotides: TGTGCCATCAGTGAGTCGCAAAGGGGCGGTGAGACCCAGTACTTC. Its protein is CAISESQRGGETQYF.

The rearrangement uses TRBV2 and TRBJ2-5; 8 bases map to TRBD1. Germline CDR1 reads SNHLY; CDR2 reads FYNNEI. With 6 bases clipped from V and 4 bases from J, the junction kept 7 bases outside the gene matches. There are 14 residues in the CDR3. DNA of the CDR3: TGTGCCAGCAGGGAAACAGGGGGGAGAGAGACCCAGTACTTC. This codes for CASRETGGRETQYF.

A single count supports this clone. V is TRBV5-1 and J is TRBJ1-1, with a possible D match to TRBD1 (5 bases). CDR1 and CDR2 from the germline V gene are SGHRS and YFSETQ. V was cut by 3 bases and J by 4 bases, with 19 bases left in between. This CDR3 comprises 16 residues. CDR3 sequence reads: CASSSLVGGRATEAFF. The CDR3 DNA reads as TGCGCCAGCAGCTCCCTTGTCGGGGGAAGGGCCACTGAAGCTTTCTTT.

This clone was counted a single time. The genes are TRBV7-2 and TRBJ1-4; 9 bases fit TRBD1. The V gene end was trimmed by 5 bases and the J gene end by 7 bases; junction bases not matched to a gene: 5. Germline V gives CDR1 SGHTA, CDR2 FQGNSA. The CDR3 extends over 14 amino acids. CDR3 protein: CASSLYRGPEKLFF. DNA for the CDR3: TGTGCCAGCAGCCTTTACAGGGGGCCTGAAAAACTGTTTTTT.